The 32 T cell receptor beta chains presented below share a single source sample, sequenced in a study of chemoradiotherapy in HPV16-positive cancers. Only in-frame clones appear in the TCRdb table, and some are missing; sequencing was by immunoSEQ multiplex PCR. The sample records tens of thousands of clones, 84% being singletons. This material consisted of blood, taken from a patient who underwent chemoradiotherapy. The receptors here all came from a human donor with HPV-associated anogenital cancer.

This rearrangement joins TRBV21-1 to TRBJ1-6. TRBV21-1 is a known pseudogene. The CDR3 is 12 residues long. For the CDR3, the DNA is TGTGCCAGCAGCAAAGAGGGTTCACCCCTCCACTTT. Its protein is CASSKEGSPLHF.

The chain links TRBV14 to TRBJ2-5; D is undetermined. Germline V lookup: CDR1 SGHDN, CDR2 FVKESK. Trimming stripped 4 bases from V and 2 bases from J, with 2 bases between. This CDR3 is built from 11 residues. CDR3 in amino acids: CASSRQETQYF. DNA for the CDR3: TGTGCCAGCAGCCGACAAGAGACCCAGTACTTC.

V and J are TRBV11-2 and TRBJ1-3; D gene uncertain. The CDR3 covers 14 residues. CDR1 SGHAT and CDR2 FQNNGV come from the germline V gene. Trimming removed 1 base at V and 4 bases at J, with 8 bases between. The CDR3 is CASSLGSTGNTIYF. In nucleotides, the CDR3 is TGTGCCAGCAGCTTAGGGAGTACGGGAAACACCATATATTTT.

J is TRBJ1-1 and V is TRBV30; 7 bases are shared with TRBD1. The trim removed 4 bases at V and 5 bases at J, leaving 16 bases unmatched. The CDR3 is made up of 16 amino acids. Germline V gene lookup returns CDR1 GTSNPN and CDR2 SVGIG (reference sequence). This CDR3 reads CAWIVTGILAKTEAFF. The CDR3 bases are TGTGCCTGGATTGTGACAGGGATCTTGGCGAAAACTGAAGCTTTCTTT.

This rearrangement joins TRBV21-1 to TRBJ1-1; TRBD1 is taken as the D call from the table, unchecked against the DNA. TRBV21-1 is described as a pseudogene. This CDR3 has 16 residues. The CDR3 DNA reads as TGTGCCAGCAGCAAAGCGCTGACAGGGGAGAACACTGAAGCTTTCTTT. It encodes CASSKALTGENTEAFF.

The chain carries TRBV5-1 and TRBJ1-4; D call uncertain. The CDR3 has 15 residues. CDR1 and CDR2 (germline): SGHRS, YFSETQ. V lost 4 bases to trimming and J lost 5 bases, with 15 bases between them. The CDR3 loop is CASSLVGRANEKLFF. CDR3 coding DNA: TGCGCCAGCAGCCTGGTGGGGAGGGCGAATGAAAAACTGTTTTTT.

In its sample, this clone was seen a few times. The gene calls are TRBV29-1 and TRBJ1-1; D is unresolved. The germline gives CDR1 SQVTM, CDR2 ANQGSEA. The CDR3 totals 14 residues. V was pared by 5 bases and J by 1 base, with 14 bases between. The DNA for the CDR3 is TGCAGCGTTTTTCTTCGGAGGAGGAACACTGAAGCTTTCTTT. It is translated as CSVFLRRRNTEAFF.

The chain has TRBV30 and TRBJ1-6; no firm D call. Looked up from germline, CDR1 is GTSNPN and CDR2 is SVGIG (reference sequence). V dropped 3 bases and J dropped 3 bases, with 12 bases sitting between them. CDR3 length: 15 amino acids. The CDR3 nucleotides read TGTGCCTGGAGCGTCGGGGTCGACTATAATTCACCCCTCCACTTT. This codes for CAWSVGVDYNSPLHF.

The chain combines TRBV18 with TRBJ2-6; no firm D call. Germline CDR1 KGHSH, CDR2 LQKENI. The CDR3 is 18 amino acids. The V end lost 0 bases, the J end lost 0 bases, and 12 bases lay between the germline ends. CDR3 residues: CASSPPNRAHSGANVLTF. The CDR3 DNA reads TGTGCCAGCTCACCACCGAACAGAGCACACTCTGGGGCCAACGTCCTGACTTTC.

V usage is TRBV9 and J usage is TRBJ1-1; TRBD1 is a possible D gene (5 bases). The V gene lost 2 bases and the J gene lost 5 bases, with 16 bases spanning the gap. CDR3 length: 15 amino acids. CDR1 and CDR2 from the germline V gene are SGDLS and YYNGEE. The CDR3 is CASSVNPGSGTEAFF. The CDR3 region has the DNA TGTGCCAGCAGCGTGAATCCAGGGAGTGGGACTGAAGCTTTCTTT.

V and J are TRBV9 and TRBJ1-2; 8 nucleotides match TRBD1. CDR1 and CDR2 (germline): SGDLS, YYNGEE. This CDR3 spans 17 amino acids. The V gene end was trimmed by 6 bases and the J gene end by 7 bases; junction bases not matched to a gene: 20. In DNA, the CDR3 is TGTGCCAGCACCGTTTTGGACAGGGAGTACGGTGGGAGTGGCTACACCTTC. It codes for CASTVLDREYGGSGYTF.

V usage is TRBV30 and J usage is TRBJ1-1; 7 bases line up with TRBD1. The CDR3 runs 14 residues. The V gene end was trimmed by 4 bases and the J gene end by 5 bases; junction bases not matched to a gene: 10. Germline V gives CDR1 GTSNPN, CDR2 SVGIG (reference sequence). The CDR3 is CAWTPGTVRTEAFF. For the CDR3, the DNA is TGTGCCTGGACCCCCGGGACAGTTCGGACTGAAGCTTTCTTT.

This chain joins TRBV4-2 and TRBJ2-5; D could derive from TRBD1 or TRBD2 (5 bases each). Germline-derived CDR1 and CDR2 are LGHNA and YNFKEQ. The CDR3 covers 15 residues. Trimming pared 0 bases from V and 1 base from J, leaving 9 bases between. CDR3 sequence (DNA): TGTGCCAGCAGCCAAGACGGGACGCCCCAAGAGACCCAGTACTTC. This encodes CASSQDGTPQETQYF.

The gene calls are TRBV9 and TRBJ2-5; TRBD2 agrees at 9 bases. Trimming took 0 bases from V and 5 from J; bases not matched to a gene: 2. This CDR3 is 14 amino acids long. The germline V gene has CDR1 SGDLS and CDR2 YYNGEE. This CDR3 reads CASSVGLADETQYF. CDR3 bases: TGTGCCAGCAGCGTAGGACTAGCGGATGAGACCCAGTACTTC.

The V and J genes are TRBV7-9 and TRBJ2-1; no clear D. The CDR3 totals 11 residues. Germline values: CDR1 SEHNR, CDR2 FQNEAQ (reference sequence). Trimming left V 1 base short and J 9 bases short, with 4 bases between. The CDR3 here is CASSLVGEQFF. CDR3 bases: TGTGCCAGCAGCTTAGTTGGTGAGCAGTTCTTC. Combining the CDR3 with reference TRBV7-9 and TRBJ2-1 gives the whole variable domain DTGVSQNPRHKITKRGQNVTFRCDPISEHNRLYWYRQTLGQGPEFLTYFQNEAQLEKSRLLSDRFSAERPKGSFSTLEIQRTEQGDSAMYLCASSLVGEQFFGPGTRLTVL.

The genes are TRBV28 and TRBJ1-1; 8 nucleotides match TRBD1. CDR1 is MDHEN, CDR2 SYDVKM, per germline. CDR3 length: 12 amino acids. J lost 12 bases, V lost 5 bases, and 8 bases had no gene match. The CDR3 bases are TGTGCCAGCAGTCAGACAGGGGAAATGACTTTCTTT. Protein product: CASSQTGEMTFF.

V gene TRBV10-3 combines with J gene TRBJ2-1, with TRBD1 as a possible D gene (5 bases). Germline V CDR1 and CDR2: ENHRY, SYGVKD. The ends were cut back, 8 bases at V and 5 bases at J, with 16 bases in the middle. CDR3 length: 14 amino acids. The CDR3 sequence: CAIAVTARNNEQFF. For the CDR3, the DNA is TGTGCCATCGCCGTGACAGCTAGAAACAATGAGCAGTTCTTC.

The rearrangement joins TRBV7-2 to TRBJ2-7, with D maybe TRBD2 (5 bases). The germline V gene encodes CDR1 SGHTA and CDR2 FQGNSA. The CDR3 runs 13 residues. Trimming removed 5 bases from V and 6 bases from J, with 14 bases in between. CDR3 in amino acids: CASSELASGEQYF. CDR3 coding DNA: TGTGCCAGCAGCGAGCTAGCTTCGGGCGAGCAGTACTTC.

This chain connects TRBV14 to TRBJ2-5; D is unclear. The CDR3 has 13 amino acids. Germline V gene data show CDR1 as SGHDN and CDR2 as FVKESK. V dropped 1 base and J dropped 4 bases, with 7 bases sitting between them. The CDR3 DNA is TGTGCCAGCAGCCAAGTTGTAACAGAGACCCAGTACTTC. Protein: CASSQVVTETQYF. The full variable domain, its missing parts supplied by reference TRBV14 and TRBJ2-5, is EAGVTQFPSHSVIEKGQTVTLRCDPISGHDNLYWYRRVMGKEIKFLLHFVKESKQDESGMPNNRFLAERTGGTYSTLKVQPAELEDSGVYFCASSQVVTETQYFGPGTRLLVL.

This sequence joins TRBV9 and TRBJ2-2; TRBD1 aligns across 7 bases. The CDR3 is 16 residues long. V lost 4 bases and J lost 0; bases outside the gene matches: 6. Germline V gives CDR1 SGDLS, CDR2 YYNGEE. This CDR3 is CASSTRDRPNTGELFF. CDR3 bases: TGTGCCAGCAGCACTCGGGACAGACCGAACACCGGGGAGCTGTTTTTT.

The J gene is TRBJ1-5, the V gene TRBV7-2; D call uncertain. Trimming left V 1 base short and J 3 bases short, with 10 bases between. The germline gives CDR1 SGHTA, CDR2 FQGNSA. The length of the CDR3 is 15 residues. The CDR3 nucleotides read TGTGCCAGCAGCTTAGATCGGGGTCCCAATCAGCCCCAGCATTTT. Protein sequence: CASSLDRGPNQPQHF.

The chain uses TRBV5-1 and TRBJ2-2; D may be TRBD2 (5 bases). The CDR3 runs to 17 residues. In germline, CDR1 is SGHRS, CDR2 YFSETQ. The germline V and J ends were trimmed by 4 bases and 1 base, with 17 bases remaining between them. CDR3 loop: CASSLTYGLMNTGELFF. Here the CDR3 DNA reads TGCGCCAGCAGCCTAACCTATGGACTCATGAACACCGGGGAGCTGTTTTTT.

The CDR3 protein is CASSDVEIYGYTF. CDR3 coding DNA: TGTGCCAGCAGTGATGTGGAGATCTATGGCTACACCTTC. This chain links TRBV2 with TRBJ1-2; no clear D gene. This CDR3 region has 13 residues. Per germline, CDR1 SNHLY and CDR2 FYNNEI. With 3 bases removed from V and 4 bases from J, the gap between germline ends came to 9 bases.

The chain recombines TRBV7-8 with TRBJ1-2; D is possibly TRBD1 (5 bases). V lost 5 bases and J lost 7, with 17 bases in between. CDR1 is SGHVS, CDR2 FQNEAQ, per germline. This CDR3 is built from 14 residues. CDR3 sequence: CASSLGGTDSGYTF. Here the CDR3 DNA reads TGTGCCAGCAGCCTGGGGGGGACCGACAGTGGCTACACCTTC.

The chain is built from TRBV11-2 and TRBJ2-2; D gene uncertain. V lost 1 base and J 1 base, leaving 13 bases between the germline ends. The CDR3 has 17 amino acids. The germline gives CDR1 SGHAT, CDR2 FQNNGV. DNA of the CDR3: TGTGCCAGCAGCTTAGTTGTGGCGGCCCTGAACACCGGGGAGCTGTTTTTT. Its protein is CASSLVVAALNTGELFF.

J is TRBJ1-1 and V is TRBV30; D is perhaps TRBD1 (6 bases). The CDR3 contains 12 residues. V was trimmed by 7 bases and J by 4 bases, leaving 13 bases between them. Germline CDR1 is GTSNPN and CDR2 is SVGIG (reference sequence). CDR3 bases: TGTGCCTCCAGCCGAGGGGGCACTGAAGCTTTCTTT. Translating it yields CASSRGGTEAFF.

V and J are TRBV21-1 and TRBJ2-1; the D call TRBD2 from the table was never checked on the DNA. TRBV21-1 is recorded as a pseudogene. The CDR3 sequence is 17 residues long. CDR3 nucleotides: TGTGCCAGCAGCCCCCTACCCCCAGCGGGGGGGATAGATGAGCAGTTCTTC. It specifies CASSPLPPAGGIDEQFF.

V usage is TRBV2 and J usage is TRBJ2-3, with TRBD1 identical over 7 bases. V trimming: 6 bases; J trimming: 3 bases; junction bases outside the gene matches: 9. This CDR3 has 15 amino acids. CDR1 is SNHLY, CDR2 FYNNEI, per germline. The CDR3: CASSAGQAFTDTQYF. Here the CDR3 DNA reads TGTGCCAGCAGCGCTGGACAGGCATTTACAGATACGCAGTATTTT.

In its sample, this clone was seen once. The chain joins TRBV7-9 to TRBJ1-1; D unclear. Per germline, CDR1 SEHNR and CDR2 FQNEAQ (reference sequence). The V end was cut by 4 bases, the J end by 5 bases, with 11 bases between. This CDR3 spans 13 amino acids. CDR3 bases: TGTGCCAGCAGCTCGAAAAAAGGAACTGAAGCTTTCTTT. This codes for CASSSKKGTEAFF.

This chain joins TRBV6-1 and TRBJ1-5; 9 nucleotides match TRBD1. Germline V gene sequence: CDR1 MNHNS, CDR2 SASEGT. The junction had 0 bases not matched to a gene; V was cut back by 6 bases and J by 0 bases. CDR3 length: 14 residues. The CDR3 region has the DNA TGTGCCAGCAGACAGGGGGCTAGCAATCAGCCCCAGCATTTT. This gives the protein CASRQGASNQPQHF.

The CDR3 DNA reads as TGTGCCAGCAGCTTAGGACAAGGATCTTCACAGCATTTT. Amino acid sequence: CASSLGQGSSQHF. The J gene is TRBJ1-5, the V gene TRBV7-2; no clear D gene. The V gene's germline CDR1 is SGHTA and CDR2 FQGNSA. V was shortened by 1 base and J by 13 bases, with 14 bases between the two germline ends. The CDR3 length is 13 residues.

The rearrangement uses TRBV2 and TRBJ1-1; 8 nucleotides line up with TRBD1. The CDR3 length is 14 residues. Germline assignment: CDR1 SNHLY and CDR2 FYNNEI. After removal of 4 bases from V and 4 bases from J, the junction contained 5 bases not matched to a gene. The CDR3 region has the DNA TGTGCCAGCAGTGGGACAGGGTCCGGCACTGAAGCTTTCTTT. Its protein is CASSGTGSGTEAFF. Full variable domain (outside the CDR3, taken from reference TRBV2 and TRBJ1-1): EPEVTQTPSHQVTQMGQEVILRCVPISNHLYFYWYRQILGQKVEFLVSFYNNEISEKSEIFDDQFSVERPDGSNFTLKIRSTKLEDSAMYFCASSGTGSGTEAFFGQGTRLTVV.